This TCR beta chain was documented in a study of shared clonotypes between healthy human individuals. The CDR3 has 17 amino acids. It was CD45RO-negative cells, positively selected for CCR7, that made up naive CD8 cells, with terminally differentiated effector memory CD45RA+ cells excluded. Generated by immunoSEQ multiplex PCR, the TCRdb table keeps only in-frame clones and is missing some. The data contain some 2 million clones, roughly 94% of them seen just once; the ten biggest clones take up around 1.2%. The sample consisted of naive CD8+ T cells sorted from blood. The clonotype was recovered from a man in his late teens or twenties in good health. The rearrangement links TRBV12-1 to TRBJ2-7; TRBD2, the D gene given by the table, was not confirmed from the DNA. TRBV12-1 is described as a pseudogene. CDR3 in amino acids: CASSPSPPGLAPLEQYF. The CDR3 nucleotides read TGTGCCAGCAGCCCATCGCCTCCGGGACTAGCGCCCCTGGAGCAGTACTTC.